A selection of T cell receptor beta chains follows, all from one sample in a study of response to subunit inactivated influenza vaccine. TCRdb re-called the RT-PCR reads through MiXCR, storing one row per CDR3 protein. The sample contains about 800,000 distinct CDR3 sequences, about 20% of which appear only once. Sample: PBMCs from blood, taken 5 to 6 days after vaccination. These receptors came from a man between 45 and 60 years old who received an inactivated influenza vaccine. Both conserved end residues are part of each CDR3. D genes are given only for firm matches. The size of a clone is reported for some rows only, either as once, few or many, or as a class for expanded clones.

J: TRBJ2-7; V: TRBV4-2; D: TRBD1; length: 16; size: few; CDR3: CASSPGTADTVYEQYF; DNA: TGTGCCAGCAGCCCTGGGACAGCCGATACAGTCTACGAGCAGTACTTC
J: TRBJ2-7; V: TRBV7-9; D: .; length: 14; size: .; CDR3: CASSYKTQIYEQYF; DNA: TGTGCCAGCAGCTACAAGACACAAATCTACGAGCAGTACTTC
J: TRBJ2-5; V: TRBV24-1; D: TRBD2; length: 16; size: .; CDR3: CATSVGTSDYQETQYF; DNA: TGTGCCACCAGTGTTGGGACTAGCGACTACCAAGAGACCCAGTACTTC
J: TRBJ2-2; V: TRBV5-5; D: .; length: 16; size: few; CDR3: CASSLVRHRNTGELFF; DNA: TGTGCCAGCAGCTTGGTGAGACACCGGAACACCGGGGAGCTGTTTTTT
J: TRBJ2-5; V: TRBV20-1; D: .; length: 15; size: .; CDR3: CSVDAHGRSQETQYF; DNA: TGCAGTGTTGATGCCCATGGGAGGTCCCAAGAGACCCAGTACTTC
J: TRBJ2-7; V: TRBV20-1; D: .; length: 14; size: few; CDR3: CSARLGLAEYEQYF; DNA: TGCAGTGCTAGACTGGGGCTAGCAGAGTACGAGCAGTACTTC
J: TRBJ2-2; V: TRBV5-1; D: TRBD2; length: 17; size: few; CDR3: CASTRTSGGPNTGELFF; DNA: TGCGCCAGCACCCGGACTAGCGGGGGCCCTAACACCGGGGAGCTGTTTTTT
J: TRBJ2-3; V: TRBV30; D: .; length: 13; size: .; CDR3: CAWRSFSTDTQYF; DNA: TGTGCCTGGAGGTCATTTAGCACAGATACGCAGTATTTT
J: TRBJ2-3; V: TRBV6-1; D: .; length: 13; size: many; CDR3: CASSPAFTDTQYF; DNA: TGTGCCAGCAGCCCAGCTTTTACAGATACGCAGTATTTT
J: TRBJ2-5; V: TRBV27; D: TRBD1; length: 13; size: .; CDR3: CASSIDRVETQYF; DNA: TGTGCCAGCAGTATCGACAGGGTGGAGACCCAGTACTTC
J: TRBJ2-3; V: TRBV20-1; D: TRBD1; length: 15; size: .; CDR3: CSARAGGGRTDTQYF; DNA: TGCAGTGCTAGGGCAGGGGGCGGTCGCACAGATACGCAGTATTTT
J: TRBJ1-5; V: TRBV19; D: TRBD1; length: 20; size: .; CDR3: CASSKTSLAGQGWSNQPQHF; DNA: TGTGCCAGTAGTAAAACCTCCCTAGCGGGACAGGGTTGGAGCAATCAGCCCCAGCATTTT
J: TRBJ2-7; V: TRBV6-1; D: .; length: 15; size: .; CDR3: CASRSDSALTYEQYF; DNA: TGTGCCAGCAGGTCGGACAGTGCCCTTACCTACGAGCAGTACTTC
J: TRBJ2-1; V: TRBV12-3/TRBV12-4; D: TRBD2; length: 15; size: many; CDR3: CASSPRTSGGNEQFF; DNA: TGCGCCAGCAGCCCACGGACTAGCGGGGGCAATGAGCAGTTCTTC
J: TRBJ1-2; V: TRBV4-3; D: TRBD1; length: 15; size: .; CDR3: CASSQDKGAFYGYTF; DNA: TGCGCCAGCAGCCAAGATAAGGGGGCGTTCTATGGCTACACCTTC
J: TRBJ2-2; V: TRBV6-5; D: TRBD1; length: 17; size: .; CDR3: CASSYPRTGANTGELFF; DNA: TGTGCCAGCAGTTACCCCCGGACAGGCGCGAACACCGGGGAGCTGTTTTTT
J: TRBJ2-7; V: TRBV20-1; D: .; length: 13; size: .; CDR3: CSARNQGYYEQYF; DNA: TGCAGTGCCCGGAACCAGGGCTACTACGAGCAGTACTTC
J: TRBJ2-5; V: TRBV9; D: .; length: 13; size: .; CDR3: CASSVAVGETQYF; DNA: TGTGCCAGCAGCGTAGCCGTGGGGGAGACCCAGTACTTC
J: TRBJ1-6; V: TRBV5-1; D: .; length: 13; size: .; CDR3: CASSLGVDSPLHF; DNA: TGCGCCAGCAGCTTGGGAGTGGATTCACCCCTCCACTTT
J: TRBJ1-4; V: TRBV7-8; D: .; length: 16; size: few; CDR3: CASSLDRVSTNEKLFF; DNA: TGTGCCAGCAGCTTAGACAGGGTCTCAACTAATGAAAAACTGTTTTTT
J: TRBJ1-2; V: TRBV5-1; D: TRBD1; length: 15; size: many; CDR3: CASAMGQGANYGYTF; DNA: TGCGCCAGCGCCATGGGACAGGGAGCTAACTATGGCTACACCTTC
J: TRBJ1-5; V: TRBV12-3/TRBV12-4; D: .; length: 17; size: few; CDR3: CASSLALGRHSNQPQHF; DNA: TGTGCCAGCAGTTTAGCGCTGGGGAGGCATAGCAATCAGCCCCAGCATTTT
J: TRBJ2-1; V: TRBV24-1; D: .; length: 13; size: few; CDR3: CATSDYPGYEQFF; DNA: TGTGCCACCAGTGATTATCCAGGCTATGAGCAGTTCTTC
J: TRBJ1-1; V: TRBV20-1; D: TRBD1; length: 13; size: many; CDR3: CSAQLRQGAEAFF; DNA: TGCAGTGCTCAACTCAGACAGGGGGCGGAAGCTTTCTTT
J: TRBJ2-2; V: TRBV25-1; D: TRBD1; length: 16; size: .; CDR3: CASSPSPGQDTGELFF; DNA: TGTGCCAGCAGTCCAAGCCCGGGACAGGACACCGGGGAGCTGTTTTTT
J: TRBJ2-5; V: TRBV30; D: .; length: 13; size: few; CDR3: CAWSRQIQETQYF; DNA: TGTGCCTGGAGTCGGCAGATCCAAGAGACCCAGTACTTC
J: TRBJ2-3; V: TRBV5-6; D: TRBD2; length: 19; size: .; CDR3: CASSSHDGTSGFFTDTQYF; DNA: TGTGCCAGCAGCTCACACGACGGGACTAGCGGGTTCTTCACAGATACGCAGTATTTT
J: TRBJ2-7; V: TRBV7-2; D: TRBD2; length: 15; size: few; CDR3: CASSLSGASSYEQYF; DNA: TGTGCCAGCAGCTTAAGCGGGGCGAGCTCCTACGAGCAGTACTTC
J: TRBJ2-3; V: TRBV7-9; D: .; length: 12; size: few; CDR3: CASSLAKDTQYF; DNA: TGTGCCAGCAGCTTAGCGAAAGATACGCAGTATTTT
J: TRBJ1-1; V: TRBV29-1; D: TRBD1; length: 13; size: few; CDR3: CSVPFSGGGGAFF; DNA: TGCAGCGTTCCCTTCTCAGGGGGCGGTGGAGCTTTCTTT
J: TRBJ2-1; V: TRBV4-3; D: TRBD2; length: 15; size: .; CDR3: CASSQFSGGALEQFF; DNA: TGCGCCAGCAGCCAGTTTAGCGGGGGGGCCCTTGAGCAGTTCTTC
J: TRBJ1-1; V: TRBV11-2; D: TRBD1; length: 16; size: .; CDR3: CASSFGGQGVGTEAFF; DNA: TGTGCCAGCAGCTTTGGGGGACAGGGGGTTGGGACTGAAGCTTTCTTT
J: TRBJ2-1; V: TRBV9; D: TRBD2; length: 15; size: .; CDR3: CASSNREGSYNEQFF; DNA: TGTGCCAGCAGCAACCGGGAGGGCTCCTACAATGAGCAGTTCTTC
J: TRBJ2-6; V: TRBV5-1; D: .; length: 14; size: .; CDR3: CASTQDSGANVLTF; DNA: TGCGCCAGCACCCAGGATTCGGGGGCCAACGTCCTGACTTTC
J: TRBJ1-1; V: TRBV9; D: .; length: 16; size: few; CDR3: CASSVSAARGVTEAFF; DNA: TGTGCCAGCAGCGTTTCGGCAGCCCGAGGTGTCACTGAAGCTTTCTTT
J: TRBJ2-1; V: TRBV25-1; D: .; length: 13; size: .; CDR3: CASSEGDLWEQFF; DNA: TGTGCCAGCAGTGAGGGAGACCTTTGGGAGCAGTTCTTC
J: TRBJ1-4; V: TRBV5-1; D: .; length: 15; size: .; CDR3: CASSPTRGSNEKLFF; DNA: TGCGCCAGCAGTCCAACCAGGGGTTCAAATGAAAAACTGTTTTTT
J: TRBJ1-2; V: TRBV12-3/TRBV12-4; D: .; length: 13; size: .; CDR3: CASRGIRDYGYTF; DNA: TGTGCCAGCAGGGGGATTCGGGACTATGGCTACACCTTC
J: TRBJ2-3; V: TRBV4-3; D: .; length: 14; size: .; CDR3: CASSQEGPTDTQYF; DNA: TGCGCCAGCAGCCAAGAGGGGCCCACAGATACGCAGTATTTT
J: TRBJ2-7; V: TRBV5-1; D: TRBD1; length: 15; size: .; CDR3: CASSYGTGPFYEQYF; DNA: TGCGCCAGCAGCTATGGGACAGGGCCCTTCTACGAGCAGTACTTC
J: TRBJ1-4; V: TRBV11-2; D: .; length: 14; size: few; CDR3: CASSQRKWGEKLFF; DNA: TGTGCCAGCAGCCAGAGGAAGTGGGGTGAAAAACTGTTTTTT
J: TRBJ2-7; V: TRBV20-1; D: .; length: 12; size: few; CDR3: CSARAGESEQYF; DNA: TGCAGTGCTAGGGCAGGGGAGTCCGAGCAGTACTTC
J: TRBJ1-5; V: TRBV12-3/TRBV12-4; D: .; length: 14; size: few; CDR3: CASSFGQAVQPQHF; DNA: TGTGCCAGCAGTTTTGGCCAGGCTGTGCAGCCCCAGCATTTT
J: TRBJ2-1; V: TRBV7-2; D: TRBD2; length: 16; size: once; CDR3: CASSYRGSGTYNEQFF; DNA: TGTGCCAGCAGCTATCGGGGAAGCGGGACTTACAATGAGCAGTTCTTC
J: TRBJ2-5; V: TRBV11-2; D: TRBD1; length: 18; size: .; CDR3: CASSLGIGTGLRVETQYF; DNA: TGTGCCAGCAGCTTAGGAATCGGGACAGGGCTTAGGGTGGAGACCCAGTACTTC
J: TRBJ2-2; V: TRBV9; D: TRBD2; length: 19; size: .; CDR3: CASSVGRLAGPPGTGELFF; DNA: TGTGCCAGCAGCGTAGGGAGACTAGCGGGACCCCCGGGCACCGGGGAGCTGTTTTTT
J: TRBJ2-2; V: TRBV7-9; D: .; length: 15; size: many; CDR3: CASSLRDTRSGELFF; DNA: TGTGCCAGCAGCCTCCGGGACACTCGTTCCGGGGAGCTGTTTTTT
J: TRBJ2-5; V: TRBV29-1; D: .; length: 11; size: many; CDR3: CSVSPGETQYF; DNA: TGCAGCGTTAGTCCTGGGGAGACCCAGTACTTC
J: TRBJ1-4; V: TRBV6-2/TRBV6-3; D: .; length: 14; size: few; CDR3: CASSQGSSGEKLFF; DNA: TGTGCCAGCAGTCAGGGGTCTTCAGGGGAAAAACTGTTTTTT
J: TRBJ2-3; V: TRBV7-3; D: TRBD2; length: 18; size: .; CDR3: CASSFTGTSGSRGDTQYF; DNA: TGTGCCAGCAGCTTCACCGGGACTAGCGGGAGTAGGGGAGATACGCAGTATTTT
J: TRBJ2-5; V: TRBV6-2/TRBV6-3; D: .; length: 18; size: many; CDR3: CASSYSSGRLREQETQYF; DNA: TGTGCCAGCAGTTACTCGAGTGGGAGACTCCGGGAGCAAGAGACCCAGTACTTC
J: TRBJ2-6; V: TRBV9; D: .; length: 15; size: .; CDR3: CASSPSFSGANVLTF; DNA: TGTGCCAGCAGCCCTAGTTTCTCTGGGGCCAACGTCCTGACTTTC
J: TRBJ2-5; V: TRBV20-1; D: .; length: 17; size: .; CDR3: CSARVNGEGVGQETQYF; DNA: TGCAGTGCTAGAGTTAATGGCGAGGGAGTGGGGCAAGAGACCCAGTACTTC
J: TRBJ2-2; V: TRBV28; D: TRBD1; length: 16; size: few; CDR3: CASRLGQGALTGELFF; DNA: TGTGCCAGCAGGCTGGGACAGGGGGCGCTCACCGGGGAGCTGTTTTTT